Sequencing of this T cell receptor beta chain was carried out in a study of blood T cell repertoires in COVID-19. Study as a whole: Spain, Italy and the United States supplied samples that represented acute and convalescent COVID-19. From T cells, B-cell-depleted T cells, or PBMCs came the material, which was cDNA or gDNA.

Germline V CDR1 and CDR2: LGHNA, YNFKEQ. The CDR3 totals 15 residues. V was cut by 0 bases and J by 6 bases, with 15 bases left in between. Under the authors' procedure: Reference gene primer amplification in the assay estimated nucleated cell counts. Profiled with immunoSEQ multiplex PCR; TCRdb holds only in-frame clones, not every one. V and J calls and clone size come straight from that table; D and trimming were deduced from the DNA. Of approximately 71,000 clones in the sample, approximately 85% were seen once. Only a few counts were recorded for this clone. The source of this sequence is a human donor in a cohort sampled during active COVID-19. The gene calls are TRBV4-2 and TRBJ2-7; maybe TRBD2 (6 bases). The sequenced sample was peripheral blood. CDR3 loop: CASSQDFGPGAEQYF. The CDR3 coding sequence is TGTGCCAGCAGCCAAGATTTCGGCCCGGGAGCCGAGCAGTACTTC.